Listed below are T cell receptor beta chains from one sample, sequenced in a study of cytomegalovirus exposure and HLA in healthy donors. Profiled with immunoSEQ multiplex PCR; TCRdb holds only in-frame clones, not every one. The sample contains 120,000 to 150,000 clones, around three quarters of which appear only once. The sequenced sample was PBMCs. The receptor source for this set is a man younger than 35 in good health and CMV-seronegative. The CDR3 runs from the conserved cysteine through the conserved F or W. The order of the fields is V gene, J gene, clone size, D gene, CDR3 DNA, CDR3 protein. The D gene is left open where the match is weak. Size is omitted from some rows. Given values are once, few, many or a class for expanded clones.

>TRBV5-1|TRBJ2-3|-|TRBD1
TGCGCCAGCAGCTCTCTCGGGACAGCCGCAGGGGGAGATACGCAGTATTTT
CASSSLGTAAGGDTQYF
>TRBV19|TRBJ1-6|-|-
TGTGCCAGTAGTCTGAAAGCGTCCGGGACTAACAATTCACCCCTCCACTTT
CASSLKASGTNNSPLHF
>TRBV9|TRBJ2-1|-|-
TGTGCCAGCAGCGTACGGGGGGACACCAAATTGACGTCCTACAATGAGCAGTTCTTC
CASSVRGDTKLTSYNEQFF
>TRBV19|TRBJ1-2|-|TRBD1
TGTGCCACCGCTACAGGGGAAATTGGGTATGGCTACACCTTC
CATATGEIGYGYTF
>TRBV9|TRBJ1-2|-|-
TGTGCCAGCAGCGTAGTCGGGATGGATGGCTACACCTTC
CASSVVGMDGYTF
>TRBV5-1|TRBJ1-1|-|TRBD1
TGCGCCAGCAGCCCACCCCGGACAGGGAGTATCCCTGAAGCTTTCTTT
CASSPPRTGSIPEAFF
>TRBV15|TRBJ2-7|-|-
TGTGCCACCAGCAGTGTCGTCCCCCACGAGCAGTACTTC
CATSSVVPHEQYF
>TRBV9|TRBJ2-5|-|-
TGTGCCAGCAGCCCCTCTTCAGGACTGGAGACCCAGTACTTC
CASSPSSGLETQYF
>TRBV27|TRBJ1-6|-|TRBD1
TGTGCCAGCAGTCTTCGGACAGGGCGAAATTCACCCCTCCACTTT
CASSLRTGRNSPLHF
>TRBV10-2|TRBJ1-5|-|TRBD1
TGCGCCAGCAGCTGGGGGGACAGGGTGGAATCAAGGCCCCAGCATTTT
CASSWGDRVESRPQHF
>TRBV6-1|TRBJ1-5|-|TRBD1
TGTGCCAGCAGTACGGGACAGGGTTTTCAGCCCCAGCATTTT
CASSTGQGFQPQHF
>TRBV4-2|TRBJ1-5|-|-
TGTGCCAGCAGCCGAACAGGCCCAGACTCCTCCGCTCCCAATCAGCCCCAGCATTTT
CASSRTGPDSSAPNQPQHF
>TRBV7-2|TRBJ1-2|-|-
TGTGCCAGCAGCTTCCTGTCAGACTATGGCTACACCTTC
CASSFLSDYGYTF
>TRBV6-6|TRBJ1-4|-|-
TGTGCCAGCAGATTTCAGGGCAACACTAATGAAAAACTGTTTTTT
CASRFQGNTNEKLFF
>TRBV18|TRBJ2-7|-|-
TGTGCCAGCTCACCGACCCCAGGTGTTGGGGCTGGCTACGAGCAGTACTTC
CASSPTPGVGAGYEQYF
>TRBV15|TRBJ1-3|once|-
TGTGCCACCAGCAGTCCGGGGGTTGGAGGAAACACCATATATTTT
CATSSPGVGGNTIYF
>TRBV6-5|TRBJ1-2|-|TRBD1
TGTGCCAGCAGCCGTGTCGAGACAGGGGTTGCTGGCTACACCTTC
CASSRVETGVAGYTF
>TRBV28|TRBJ1-6|-|-
TGTGCCAGCAGGGACACCCCTACGAGGAATTCACCCCTCCACTTT
CASRDTPTRNSPLHF
>TRBV7-2|TRBJ2-7|-|-
TGTGCCAGCAGCCGTCAGTCTTCCCTTACCTACGAGCAGTACTTC
CASSRQSSLTYEQYF
>TRBV15|TRBJ2-3|-|-
TGTGCCACCAGGACAGGCACAGATACGCAGTATTTT
CATRTGTDTQYF
>TRBV6-5|TRBJ2-2|once|TRBD1
TGTGCCAGCAGCCGACAGGGAGACACCGGGGAGCTGTTTTTT
CASSRQGDTGELFF
>TRBV14|TRBJ2-7|few|TRBD2
TGTGCCAGCAGCCCACAGCGGGGGCTGACGAAGCAGTACTTC
CASSPQRGLTKQYF
>TRBV7-8|TRBJ1-2|-|-
TGTGCCAGCAGCTCACAGGGTACTAACTATGGCTACACCTTC
CASSSQGTNYGYTF
>TRBV7-6|TRBJ2-7|-|-
TGTGCCAGCAGCTTAGTCGTAGAGTACGAGCAGTACTTC
CASSLVVEYEQYF
>TRBV5-6|TRBJ2-3|once|-
TGTGCCAGCAGCTTGGGGGGGCCCTTCACAGATACGCAGTATTTT
CASSLGGPFTDTQYF
>TRBV7-3|TRBJ2-5|-|TRBD2
TGTGCCAGCAGCTTAATAGCGGGGGTTCGGGAGACCCAGTACTTC
CASSLIAGVRETQYF
>TRBV7-7|TRBJ2-1|-|-
TGTGCTAGCAGCCCGGACAGAAACAATGAGCAGTTCTTC
CASSPDRNNEQFF
>TRBV6-6|TRBJ2-3|-|-
TGTGCCAGCCTTCACAGAAGCACAGATACGCAGTATTTT
CASLHRSTDTQYF
>TRBV30|TRBJ1-6|-|-
TGTGCCTGGAGTGTACGGAACAGTTCACCCCTCCACTTT
CAWSVRNSSPLHF
>TRBV2|TRBJ1-2|-|-
TGTGCCAGCAGTGAAGCACAGGAGTACTATGGCTACACCTTC
CASSEAQEYYGYTF
>TRBV7-9|TRBJ1-2|-|-
TGTGCCAGCAGCCCCGGTAGTAACTATGGCTACACCTTC
CASSPGSNYGYTF
>TRBV15|TRBJ2-7|-|TRBD1
TGTGCCACATCGTTCCCGGGACAGAACTACGAGCAGTACTTC
CATSFPGQNYEQYF
>TRBV20-1|TRBJ1-2|-|-
TGCAGCTTTACAGGGTTGGTCGGCTACACCTTC
CSFTGLVGYTF
>TRBV30|TRBJ2-7|-|-
TGTGCCTGGACCCAGGGAAGGGGCTACGAGCAGTACTTC
CAWTQGRGYEQYF
>TRBV7-2|TRBJ1-1|-|-
TGTGCCAGCAGCTTAGTCATGAGGGAGGCTGAAGCTTTCTTT
CASSLVMREAEAFF